The 32 T cell receptor beta chains below were found in one sample sequenced in a study of PD-L1 blockade in urothelial cancer (TCRdb year 2017). The method behind the library was the immunoSEQ multiplex PCR assay. In TCRdb, the immuneACCESS table is reduced to in-frame sequences with V and J assigned. These tables do not hold every clone; where another copy was compared, an unresolved V gene accounts for under half, and the others remain unexplained. Recorded for this sample are about 37,000 clones; around 82% of them occurred a single time. The biggest ten clones account for around a sixth of the sample. This sample's time point label indicates: pretreatment peripheral blood. Source: PBMCs, taken around atezolizumab (anti-PD-L1) treatment. The source is a man in his 60s with urothelial cancer.

The count of this clone is one. This rearrangement joins TRBV7-2 to TRBJ1-2, with TRBD1 identical over 7 bases. This CDR3 region has 16 residues. Germline V lookup: CDR1 SGHTA, CDR2 FQGNSA. V shed 5 bases and J 0 bases; nucleotides not matched to a gene: 9. For the CDR3, the DNA is TGTGCCAGCAGCCCGGACAGGCTTATTGCTAACTATGGCTACACCTTC. This codes for CASSPDRLIANYGYTF.

This clone appeared a few times. The chain has TRBV7-2 and TRBJ2-3; 7 nucleotides agree with TRBD1. CDR1 is SGHTA and CDR2 is FQGNSA in the germline V gene. The trim removed 1 base at V and 3 bases at J, leaving 4 bases unmatched. This CDR3 contains 15 residues. CDR3 residues: CASSLDRGYTDTQYF. The CDR3 nucleotides read TGTGCCAGCAGCTTAGACAGGGGTTATACAGATACGCAGTATTTT. The full variable domain, in which reference TRBV7-2 and TRBJ2-3 provide the parts outside the CDR3, is GAGVSQSPSNKVTEKGKDVELRCDPISGHTALYWYRQSLGQGLEFLIYFQGNSAPDKSGLPSDRFSAERTGGSVSTLTIQRTQQEDSAVYLCASSLDRGYTDTQYFGPGTRLTVL.

V usage is TRBV5-4 and J usage is TRBJ2-7, with a tentative D call TRBD1 (7 bases). V lost 4 bases and J lost 4, with 15 bases in between. The CDR3 totals 14 residues. CDR1 and CDR2 from the germline V gene are SGHNT and YYREEE (reference sequence). DNA of the CDR3: TGTGCCAGCAGCGGGCAGGGGGGCCTTTACGAGCAGTACTTC. Translating gives CASSGQGGLYEQYF.

The chain carries TRBV19 and TRBJ1-5; D not certain. The CDR3 contains 16 residues. Germline loops: CDR1 LNHDA, CDR2 SQIVND (reference sequence). The V and J ends lost 5 bases and 2 bases respectively, with 16 bases between them. Written as DNA, the CDR3 is TGTGCCAGTAGTGTCCAGGTCCAACCAGGCAATCAGCCCCAGCATTTT. Protein product: CASSVQVQPGNQPQHF. Looking up the rest from reference TRBV19 and TRBJ1-5 gives the full variable domain: DGGITQSPKYLFRKEGQNVTLSCEQNLNHDAMYWYRQDPGQGLRLIYYSQIVNDFQKGDIAEGYSVSREKKESFPLTVTSAQKNPTAFYLCASSVQVQPGNQPQHFGDGTRLSIL.

This clone was seen only a few times. This rearrangement joins TRBV7-9 to TRBJ2-2; maybe TRBD2 (6 bases). Germline CDR1 is SEHNR and CDR2 is FQNEAQ (reference sequence). The germline V and J ends were trimmed by 6 bases and 6 bases, with 17 bases remaining between them. There are 15 residues in the CDR3. The CDR3 loop is CASSQPLRGSGELFF. CDR3 nucleotide sequence: TGTGCCAGCAGTCAACCCTTGCGGGGATCCGGGGAGCTGTTTTTT.

This rearrangement joins TRBV19 to TRBJ1-4; 10 positions match TRBD1. The CDR3 is made up of 15 amino acids. The germline CDR1 and CDR2 sequences are LNHDA and SQIVND (reference sequence). V shed 5 bases and J 7 bases; nucleotides not matched to a gene: 7. DNA of the CDR3: TGTGCCAGTAGTCATCCGGGACAGGGGAGTGAAAAACTGTTTTTT. Its protein product is CASSHPGQGSEKLFF.

This chain connects TRBV5-1 to TRBJ2-3; D remains unclear. The V gene lost 2 bases and the J gene lost 2 bases, with 9 bases spanning the gap. The germline CDR1 and CDR2 sequences are SGHRS and YFSETQ. The CDR3 is 14 residues long. This CDR3 is CASSFRHNTDTQYF. The CDR3 DNA follows: TGCGCCAGCAGCTTCCGTCACAACACAGATACGCAGTATTTT. Full variable domain (missing parts from reference TRBV5-1 and TRBJ2-3): KAGVTQTPRYLIKTRGQQVTLSCSPISGHRSVSWYQQTPGQGLQFLFEYFSETQRNKGNFPGRFSGRQFSNSRSEMNVSTLELGDSALYLCASSFRHNTDTQYFGPGTRLTVL.

The CDR3 is CASSDLAGGANEQFF. The CDR3 DNA reads as TGTGCCAGCAGTGACCTAGCGGGAGGGGCCAATGAGCAGTTCTTC. V is TRBV2 and J is TRBJ2-1; 12 positions match TRBD2. Germline V gives CDR1 SNHLY, CDR2 FYNNEI. After removal of 3 bases from V and 6 bases from J, the junction contained 3 bases not matched to a gene. The CDR3 runs to 15 residues. The entire variable domain, with the rest obtained from reference TRBV2 and TRBJ2-1, is as follows: EPEVTQTPSHQVTQMGQEVILRCVPISNHLYFYWYRQILGQKVEFLVSFYNNEISEKSEIFDDQFSVERPDGSNFTLKIRSTKLEDSAMYFCASSDLAGGANEQFFGPGTRLTVL.

CDR3 sequence reads: CASSSLPTSSGSYEQYF. The CDR3 DNA sequence: TGCGCCAGCAGCTCACTTCCAACCTCTAGCGGGAGTTACGAGCAGTACTTC. The chain recombines TRBV5-1 with TRBJ2-7; 10 bases match TRBD2. The CDR3 totals 17 residues. J lost 4 bases, V lost 3 bases, and 13 bases had no gene match. Germline values: CDR1 SGHRS, CDR2 YFSETQ.

This clone occurred a few times. The CDR3 reads CSVQASWSTGELFF. As DNA, the CDR3 is TGCAGCGTTCAGGCCTCCTGGTCCACCGGGGAGCTGTTTTTT. This chain connects TRBV29-1 to TRBJ2-2; D gene unclear. Trimming pared 5 bases from V and 4 bases from J, leaving 14 bases between. This CDR3 region has 14 residues. CDR1 and CDR2 from the germline V gene are SQVTM and ANQGSEA.

This chain joins TRBV7-2 and TRBJ2-3; D might be TRBD2 (6 bases). CDR1 SGHTA and CDR2 FQGNSA come from the germline V gene. The CDR3 sequence is 13 residues long. V was shortened by 3 bases and J by 4 bases, with 8 bases between the two germline ends. The DNA of the CDR3 is TGTGCCAGCAGCTTTACGGGGGCAGATACGCAGTATTTT. It translates to CASSFTGADTQYF.

This chain joins TRBV7-9 and TRBJ2-5; TRBD1 agrees at 10 bases. Unmatched junction bases numbered 14, after V lost 5 bases and J lost 5 bases. Germline V gene lookup returns CDR1 SEHNR and CDR2 FQNEAQ (reference sequence). The CDR3 is 17 amino acids. CDR3 coding DNA: TGTGCCAGCAGCACTGGACAGGGGGGTTTGGTTATGGAGACCCAGTACTTC. It specifies CASSTGQGGLVMETQYF. Looking up the rest from reference TRBV7-9 and TRBJ2-5 gives the full variable domain: DTGVSQNPRHKITKRGQNVTFRCDPISEHNRLYWYRQTLGQGPEFLTYFQNEAQLEKSRLLSDRFSAERPKGSFSTLEIQRTEQGDSAMYLCASSTGQGGLVMETQYFGPGTRLLVL.

The gene calls are TRBV7-2 and TRBJ2-7; D is unclear. The V end was cut by 8 bases, the J end by 2 bases, with 7 bases between. This CDR3 has 11 amino acids. CDR1 and CDR2 (germline): SGHTA, FQGNSA. Written as DNA, the CDR3 is TGTGCCAGCCGTGGGCCCTACGAGCAGTACTTC. Protein sequence: CASRGPYEQYF.

The rearrangement uses TRBV27 and TRBJ2-7; possibly TRBD2 for D (6 bases). Trimming removed 5 bases at V and 2 bases at J, with 10 bases between. Germline assignment: CDR1 MNHEY and CDR2 SMNVEV (reference sequence). CDR3 size: 13 residues. CDR3 sequence reads: CASSPGLTYEQYF. The CDR3 nucleotides are TGTGCCAGCAGTCCGGGACTTACCTACGAGCAGTACTTC.

The chain joins TRBV18 to TRBJ1-2; D is uncertain. V shed 3 bases and J shed 2 bases, with 10 bases lying between them. CDR1 KGHSH and CDR2 LQKENI come from the germline V gene. CDR3 length equals 14 residues. CDR3 in amino acids: CASSPATPNYGYTF. In nucleotides, the CDR3 is TGTGCCAGCTCACCTGCCACACCCAACTATGGCTACACCTTC.

The chain has TRBV6-1 and TRBJ2-1; weak D call: TRBD2 (5 bases). The CDR3 loop spans 14 amino acids. The V end lost 8 bases, the J end lost 6 bases, and 17 bases lay between the germline ends. Germline lookup yields CDR1 MNHNS and CDR2 SASEGT. The CDR3 sequence: CASEGSYGLNEQFF. CDR3 in DNA: TGTGCCAGCGAAGGAAGTTACGGACTCAATGAGCAGTTCTTC.

This clone was counted between two and nine times. V is TRBV11-2 and J is TRBJ2-7; the D gene is possibly TRBD2 (6 bases). Germline V gives CDR1 SGHAT, CDR2 FQNNGV. V was cut by 6 bases and J by 0 bases, with 18 bases left in between. The CDR3 consists of 16 residues. CDR3 DNA: TGTGCCAGCAGGACGTTTAGAGGGAGGACCTCCTACGAGCAGTACTTC. Translating it yields CASRTFRGRTSYEQYF.

This chain uses TRBV7-3 with TRBJ2-1, with 12 bases lining up with TRBD2. The CDR3 is made up of 15 amino acids. With V trimmed by 5 bases and J by 9 bases, 8 bases remained unmatched. Per germline, CDR1 SGHTA and CDR2 FQGTGA. The CDR3 loop is CASSPRLAGVGEQFF. Written as DNA, the CDR3 is TGTGCCAGCAGCCCACGACTAGCGGGAGTGGGTGAGCAGTTCTTC.

This clone has just a few counts. The V call is TRBV11-2, the J call TRBJ2-7; TRBD1 might be the D (6 bases). The CDR3 contains 15 residues. Per germline, CDR1 SGHAT and CDR2 FQNNGV. Trimming removed 5 bases at V and 0 bases at J, with 14 bases between. The CDR3 loop reads CASSHGQRVSYEQYF. The CDR3 DNA reads as TGTGCCAGCAGCCACGGACAGCGCGTCTCCTACGAGCAGTACTTC.

V usage is TRBV29-1 and J usage is TRBJ1-2, with TRBD1 matching over 9 bases. This CDR3 region has 12 residues. The V gene end was trimmed by 5 bases and the J gene end by 6 bases; junction bases not matched to a gene: 4. The germline V gene has CDR1 SQVTM and CDR2 ANQGSEA. CDR3 bases: TGCAGCGTTTCCACAGGGGGCCATGGCTACACCTTC. Residues: CSVSTGGHGYTF.

The J gene is TRBJ1-1, the V gene TRBV5-1, with 12 nucleotides matching TRBD1. V lost 5 bases and J lost 3; bases outside the gene matches: 8. CDR3 size: 16 residues. Germline V gives CDR1 SGHRS, CDR2 YFSETQ. The CDR3 DNA reads TGCGCCAGCAGGACCGGGACAGGGGGCTCGTACACTGAAGCTTTCTTT. Protein: CASRTGTGGSYTEAFF.

The rearrangement uses TRBV29-1 and TRBJ2-3, with 9 bases fitting TRBD2. Germline V gene data show CDR1 as SQVTM and CDR2 as ANQGSEA. After removal of 4 bases from V and 0 bases from J, the junction contained 14 bases not matched to a gene. CDR3 length: 18 residues. The CDR3 loop is CSVGGLAGNDPSTDTQYF. The CDR3 DNA reads TGCAGCGTTGGGGGGCTAGCGGGAAATGATCCTAGCACAGATACGCAGTATTTT.

The chain uses TRBV30 and TRBJ2-1; tentative D call: TRBD1 (6 bases). Germline V gives CDR1 GTSNPN, CDR2 SVGIG (reference sequence). The germline V and J ends were trimmed by 4 bases and 1 base, with 17 bases remaining between them. The length of the CDR3 is 16 residues. The CDR3, as DNA: TGTGCCTGGAACCCGGGACACCCTAATTCCTACAATGAGCAGTTCTTC. Translation gives CAWNPGHPNSYNEQFF.

The chain is built from TRBV27 and TRBJ2-5; 7 positions agree with TRBD1. The CDR3 is 15 residues long. Per germline, CDR1 MNHEY and CDR2 SMNVEV (reference sequence). The V gene end was trimmed by 5 bases and the J gene end by 3 bases; junction bases not matched to a gene: 9. The DNA of the CDR3 is TGTGCCAGCAGTCTCCACTGGGACAGAAAAGAGACCCAGTACTTC. Residues: CASSLHWDRKETQYF.

DNA for the CDR3: TGTGCCAGCAGCTTATCCCGGAGGAACACTGAAGCTTTCTTT. This gives the protein CASSLSRRNTEAFF. This chain links TRBV7-6 with TRBJ1-1; D unresolved. V was shortened by 2 bases and J by 1 base, with 8 bases between the two germline ends. CDR3 length: 14 amino acids. CDR1 and CDR2 from the germline V gene are SGHVS and FNYEAQ.

This clone was picked up one time. This sample also contains other DNA sequences that code for the same CDR3. The chain uses TRBV7-2 and TRBJ1-1, with a tentative D call TRBD1 (6 bases). The CDR3 spans 13 residues. The V end lost 1 base, the J end lost 4 bases, and 7 bases lay between the germline ends. CDR1 SGHTA and CDR2 FQGNSA come from the germline V gene. This chain's CDR3 is CASSLVQGTEAFF. The CDR3 nucleotides are TGTGCCAGCAGCTTAGTACAGGGCACTGAAGCTTTCTTT.

This clone came up once. The J gene is TRBJ2-7, the V gene TRBV7-9; D ambiguous. The CDR3 is 13 residues long. V lost 7 bases and J lost 3, with 13 bases in between. Germline V gene lookup returns CDR1 SEHNR and CDR2 FQNEAQ (reference sequence). The CDR3, as DNA: TGTGCCAGCAACAACCCAACAAACTACGAGCAGTACTTC. Translation: CASNNPTNYEQYF.

The genes are TRBV10-2 and TRBJ2-7, with D perhaps TRBD2 (5 bases). The V end lost 2 bases, the J end lost 0 bases, and 8 bases lay between the germline ends. Germline-derived CDR1 and CDR2 are WSHSY and SAAADI. CDR3 length: 14 residues. The CDR3 DNA sequence: TGCGCCAGCAGTGAGCCGGAGGACTCCTACGAGCAGTACTTC. Translated, it gives CASSEPEDSYEQYF.

This clone came up a few times. The chain joins TRBV5-1 to TRBJ1-1, with 9 bases lining up with TRBD1. With V trimmed by 0 bases and J by 0 bases, 0 bases remained unmatched. This CDR3 has 15 residues. Germline CDR1 SGHRS, CDR2 YFSETQ. The CDR3 here is CASSLGDRVNTEAFF. As DNA, the CDR3 is TGCGCCAGCAGCTTGGGGGACAGGGTGAACACTGAAGCTTTCTTT.

This clone showed up just once. The chain couples TRBV29-1 to TRBJ2-1; TRBD1 agrees at 10 bases. This CDR3 spans 14 amino acids. Germline assignment: CDR1 SQVTM and CDR2 ANQGSEA. J gave up 6 bases and V 4 bases, and 6 bases lay outside the gene matches. The CDR3 loop reads CSVVTDRGFNEQFF. In DNA form, the CDR3 reads TGCAGCGTTGTGACGGACAGGGGGTTCAATGAGCAGTTCTTC.

This chain uses TRBV4-2 with TRBJ2-5, with 16 bases that match TRBD2. The CDR3 loop spans 19 amino acids. The germline CDR1 and CDR2 sequences are LGHNA and YNFKEQ. With V trimmed by 1 base and J by 0 bases, 5 bases remained unmatched. As DNA, the CDR3 is TGTGCCAGCAGCCAAGTTACGGGACTAGCGGGAGGGCACCAAGAGACCCAGTACTTC. The encoded protein is CASSQVTGLAGGHQETQYF.

V gene TRBV5-1 combines with J gene TRBJ2-2, with 7 bases matching TRBD2. The germline V gene has CDR1 SGHRS and CDR2 YFSETQ. CDR3 size: 15 residues. J lost 6 bases, V lost 0 bases, and 5 bases had no gene match. CDR3 nucleotide sequence: TGCGCCAGCAGCTTGGGGACTAGACTCGCCGGGGAGCTGTTTTTT. This gives the protein CASSLGTRLAGELFF.